Listed below are T cell receptor beta chains from one sample, sequenced in a study of control samples from healthy donors and cancer patients. The method was immunoSEQ multiplex PCR; TCRdb's version includes in-frame clones alone and lacks a portion of them. The table lists around 80,000 clones, about 90% of them singletons. The sequenced material came from blood. All receptors come from a man aged 45-65 years in good health. Both conserved end residues are part of each CDR3. D genes are given only for firm matches. The listing skips clone size in some rows; elsewhere it reads once, few, many or a size class.

J gene	clone size	V gene	D gene	CDR3 DNA	CDR3 protein
TRBJ1-5	once	TRBV2	TRBD1	TGTGCCAGCAGACAGGGGCTAAGCAATCAGCCCCAGCATTTT	CASRQGLSNQPQHF
TRBJ1-5	.	TRBV2	.	TGTGCCAGCAGTAGGAGCAGGGGTAATCAGCCCCAGCATTTT	CASSRSRGNQPQHF
TRBJ2-1	once	TRBV7-2	.	TGTGCCAGCAGCTCCCGTGGGGGAGTTGCAGGCAATGAGCAGTTCTTC	CASSSRGGVAGNEQFF
TRBJ1-1	.	TRBV10-1	TRBD1	TGCGCCAGCAGTGAGGCCAGGGGGGGAATGAACACTGAAGCTTTCTTT	CASSEARGGMNTEAFF
TRBJ2-1	few	TRBV7-2	TRBD1	TGTGCCAGCAGCCCCGGACAGGGCCCCTACAATGAGCAGTTCTTC	CASSPGQGPYNEQFF
TRBJ2-3	.	TRBV4-3	.	TGCGCCAGCAGCCAGTACGCTGGGGTTGAAGGGGGGACAGATACGCAGTATTTT	CASSQYAGVEGGTDTQYF
TRBJ1-2	.	TRBV4-1	TRBD1	TGCGCCAGCAGCCAAGAGGGACAGGGGGATGGCTACACCTTC	CASSQEGQGDGYTF
TRBJ2-3	.	TRBV15	TRBD2	TGTGCCACCAGCAGACGTAGCGGGGCCACAGATACGCAGTATTTT	CATSRRSGATDTQYF
TRBJ1-4	.	TRBV5-1	TRBD1	TGCGCCAGCAGCCCCCGGACAGGAAATGAAAAACTGTTTTTT	CASSPRTGNEKLFF
TRBJ2-1	.	TRBV6-2/TRBV6-3	TRBD1	TGTGCCAGCAGTTACTCGTGGACAGGGCTTCCTAATGAGCAGTTCTTC	CASSYSWTGLPNEQFF
TRBJ1-2	.	TRBV29-1	.	TGCAGCGTTGTGACAGGTTATGGCTACACCTTC	CSVVTGYGYTF
TRBJ1-2	.	TRBV6-1	.	TGTGCCAGCAGTGATCAGGGGAGCTATGGCTACACCTTC	CASSDQGSYGYTF
TRBJ1-2	once	TRBV6-2/TRBV6-3	TRBD1	TGTGCCAGCAGTCCGCGGACAGGGGGCCTAGCTAACTATGGCTACACCTTC	CASSPRTGGLANYGYTF